Following are 15 T cell receptor beta chains from one sample sequenced in a study of cytomegalovirus exposure and HLA in healthy donors. The primer mix had 60 Vbeta and 13 Jbeta primers. Profiled with immunoSEQ multiplex PCR; TCRdb holds only in-frame clones, not every one. The data contain roughly 150,000 clones, approximately 83% of them singletons. Sequenced: PBMCs. The receptors stem from a boy aged 2 to 9 in good health and CMV-seronegative.

V usage is TRBV9 and J usage is TRBJ1-1; D may be TRBD1 (6 bases). The CDR3 runs 16 residues. V dropped 0 bases and J dropped 0 bases, with 12 bases sitting between them. CDR1 and CDR2 from the germline V gene are SGDLS and YYNGEE. CDR3 in amino acids: CASSVVSGGLNTEAFF. CDR3 nucleotide sequence: TGTGCCAGCAGCGTAGTGAGCGGGGGGCTGAACACTGAAGCTTTCTTT.

This clone was detected only once. This chain connects TRBV4-3 to TRBJ2-1, with 7 positions matching TRBD1. This CDR3 is built from 13 residues. With 5 bases clipped from V and 9 bases from J, the junction kept 7 bases outside the gene matches. Germline lookup yields CDR1 LGHNA and CDR2 YSLEER. CDR3 in amino acids: CASSTDRVGEQFF. For the CDR3, the DNA is TGCGCCAGCAGCACAGACAGGGTCGGTGAGCAGTTCTTC.

The V gene is TRBV7-9, the J gene TRBJ2-2; D unresolved. Trimming stripped 3 bases from V and 4 bases from J, with 9 bases between. CDR3 length: 14 residues. The germline gives CDR1 SEHNR, CDR2 FQNEAQ (reference sequence). The CDR3 DNA is TGTGCCAGCAGCTTGGTATCGGGCACCGGGGAGCTGTTTTTT. Translation gives CASSLVSGTGELFF.

This clone occurred a few times. The V call is TRBV15, the J call TRBJ2-1; TRBD2 agrees at 10 bases. The CDR3 runs 17 residues. Per germline, CDR1 LNHNV and CDR2 YYDKDF (reference sequence). The junction had 14 bases not matched to a gene; V was cut back by 5 bases and J by 7 bases. Here the CDR3 DNA reads TGTGCCACCAGCCCGCGTACCAGCGGGAGGGCCCGGAATGAGCAGTTCTTC. It is translated as CATSPRTSGRARNEQFF.

This rearrangement joins TRBV5-1 to TRBJ1-2, with D uncertain. This CDR3 has 15 residues. Trimming cost V 4 bases and J 4 bases, with 17 bases left between them. Germline V gene sequence: CDR1 SGHRS, CDR2 YFSETQ. Here the CDR3 reads CASSPWTDSGYGYTF. The CDR3 bases are TGCGCCAGCAGCCCATGGACGGACTCCGGCTATGGCTACACCTTC.

This chain uses TRBV30 with TRBJ1-2; 7 positions match TRBD1. Trimming cost V 3 bases and J 5 bases; bases outside gene matches: 3. The CDR3 runs 12 residues. The germline CDR1 and CDR2 sequences are GTSNPN and SVGIG (reference sequence). DNA for the CDR3: TGTGCCTGGAGGGAGACAGGGTATGGCTACACCTTC. The encoded protein is CAWRETGYGYTF.

The chain has TRBV6-1 and TRBJ2-2; D not certain. The germline V gene has CDR1 MNHNS and CDR2 SASEGT. The CDR3 loop spans 13 amino acids. Trimming removed 5 bases at V and 5 bases at J, with 9 bases between. CDR3 nucleotides: TGTGCCAGCAGTTCGGTGCGGACCGGGGAGCTGTTTTTT. Its protein product is CASSSVRTGELFF.

The J gene is TRBJ2-7, the V gene TRBV2; TRBD2 might be the D (5 bases). Germline V gene sequence: CDR1 SNHLY, CDR2 FYNNEI. There are 13 residues in the CDR3. V was clipped by 1 base and J by 4 bases, with 8 bases between them. The CDR3 protein is CASSEEREYEQYV. The DNA for the CDR3 is TGTGCCAGCAGTGAAGAAAGGGAGTACGAGCAGTACGTC.

In its sample, this clone was seen a few times. The chain employs TRBV19 and TRBJ1-1; 7 bases match TRBD1. The J segment lost 8 bases and the V segment lost 7 bases, leaving 7 bases of the junction unmatched. The CDR3 is made up of 12 amino acids. Germline CDR1 is LNHDA and CDR2 is SQIVND (reference sequence). The CDR3 nucleotides are TGTGCCAGTACCAAGACGACAGGGGAAGCTTTCTTT. It specifies CASTKTTGEAFF.

The chain carries TRBV18 and TRBJ2-5, with D perhaps matching TRBD1 (5 bases). Per germline, CDR1 KGHSH and CDR2 LQKENI. The CDR3 runs to 14 residues. Deletions cut 0 bases from V and 2 bases from J, with 7 bases between. Here the CDR3 reads CASSPPDKQETQYF. Here the CDR3 DNA reads TGTGCCAGCTCACCACCGGACAAACAAGAGACCCAGTACTTC.

This sequence joins TRBV4-3 and TRBJ2-3; the match to TRBD2 covers 10 bases. V was clipped by 9 bases and J by 5 bases; unmatched bases: 11. This CDR3 has 15 residues. The germline CDR1 and CDR2 sequences are LGHNA and YSLEER. CDR3 nucleotide sequence: TGCGCCAGACCGAGCGGGAGGGCCATAATAGATACGCAGTATTTT. Translating it yields CARPSGRAIIDTQYF.

The chain couples TRBV27 to TRBJ2-7; 8 bases align to TRBD1. J was trimmed by 0 bases and V by 5 bases; bases with no gene match: 6. From germline, CDR1 is MNHEY and CDR2 SMNVEV (reference sequence). This CDR3 region has 15 residues. The CDR3 nucleotides are TGTGCCAGCAGTCCATCGGACAGGGCCTCCTACGAGCAGTACTTC. This gives the protein CASSPSDRASYEQYF.

J is TRBJ2-7 and V is TRBV5-1, with D perhaps TRBD2 (5 bases). This CDR3 has 14 residues. Per the germline V gene, CDR1 is SGHRS and CDR2 is YFSETQ. Trimming shortened V by 3 bases and J by 6 bases, and 16 bases separated the two germline ends. CDR3 loop: CASSWGTSSREQYF. In DNA form, the CDR3 reads TGCGCCAGCAGCTGGGGTACTAGTTCCCGCGAGCAGTACTTC.

V gene TRBV29-1 combines with J gene TRBJ2-1, with 8 bases aligning to TRBD2. This CDR3 is 13 amino acids long. The germline V gene encodes CDR1 SQVTM and CDR2 ANQGSEA. The J segment lost 13 bases and the V segment lost 0 bases, leaving 8 bases of the junction unmatched. The CDR3 sequence is CSVEDRGLGRQFF. CDR3 coding DNA: TGCAGCGTTGAAGATAGGGGACTAGGGCGACAGTTCTTC.

The chain recombines TRBV7-9 with TRBJ1-3, with D perhaps TRBD1 (6 bases). Germline assignment: CDR1 SEHNR and CDR2 FQNEAQ (reference sequence). V was pared by 2 bases and J by 3 bases, with 14 bases between. CDR3 size: 16 residues. CDR3 residues: CASSLNDRIVGNTIYF. The CDR3 DNA sequence: TGTGCCAGCAGCTTAAATGACAGGATTGTTGGAAACACCATATATTTT.